This T cell receptor (beta chain) derives from a study of blood T cells in healthy people across ages. A sample-barcoded 5' primer and a J-beta primer mix were used in a second PCR of roughly 7 to 11 cycles. MiXCR, run by TCRdb on the 5' RACE reads, gives a single entry per CDR3 protein. This table holds about 1.4 million distinct CDR3 sequences, 59% found once. Sequenced: blood. This receptor was taken from a man younger than 35 in good health.

The CDR3 is CASSSSGSFHEQYF. For the CDR3, the DNA is TGTGCCAGCAGTTCAAGCGGGAGTTTCCACGAGCAGTACTTC. The genes are TRBV12-3 or TRBV12-4 and TRBJ2-5; 8 positions agree with TRBD2. The J call may be mistaken, given a closer DNA end match to TRBJ2-7. The CDR3 is 14 amino acids.